The clone carrying this T cell receptor beta chain was seen ten or more times. What it recognizes is unknown. The CDR3 totals 15 residues. Trimming pared 5 bases from V and 0 bases from J, leaving 14 bases between. CDR1 SEHNR and CDR2 FQNEAQ come from the germline V gene (reference sequence). Recently diagnosed hyperthyroidism of less than 2 months' duration affected patients aged 18 to 65. Lactation, pregnancy, other autoimmune disease or uncontrolled infection excluded patients. The CDR3 regions of TCR beta were amplified from RNA transcripts. TCR CDR3 regions were first amplified by RT-PCR with HTBI primers. One entry per CDR3 protein results from TCRdb running MiXCR on the multiplex PCR reads. The data hold fewer than 850,000 distinct CDR3 sequences, with 17% observed a single time. These data are taken from a study of T cells in Graves' hyperthyroidism and ophthalmopathy. Study-level findings and limits: Ophthalmopathy and stable hyperthyroidism were told apart by a 13 V-J model. Most thyroid clonotypes expanded above 0.001 appeared in blood too.

The sample comprised blood. The V gene is TRBV7-9, the J gene TRBJ2-7; tentatively, D is TRBD1 (6 bases). This receptor was taken from a man aged 50-59 years with Graves' hyperthyroidism. The CDR3 sequence is CASSPNSRGSYEQYF. The CDR3 bases are TGTGCCAGCAGCCCTAACTCCAGGGGCTCCTACGAGCAGTACTTC.